Sequencing of this T cell receptor beta chain was carried out in a study of T cell changes during pregnancy in multiple sclerosis. Some clones are missing from TCRdb's copy, which holds only in-frame ones; the method was immunoSEQ multiplex PCR. Of about 83,000 clones in the sample, around 96% were seen once. This CDR3 has 14 amino acids. Germline values: CDR1 SGHRS, CDR2 YFSETQ. V gave up 4 bases and J gave up 2 bases, with 12 bases separating them. The input for sequencing was peripheral blood, taken in the second trimester of pregnancy. V usage is TRBV5-1 and J usage is TRBJ2-5; perhaps TRBD2 as D (6 bases). The TCR was taken from a female donor with multiple sclerosis, enrolled in a pregnancy study. This chain's CDR3 is CASSRGTQQETQYF. The DNA for the CDR3 is TGCGCCAGCAGCCGCGGGACTCAACAAGAGACCCAGTACTTC.